The present TCR beta chain was sequenced within a study of OX40 agonist ivuxolimab in advanced cancers. At the level of the study: Patients got intravenous ivuxolimab at 0.01 to 10 mg/kg every 2 weeks. Three patients had partial responses: one hepatocellular carcinoma, two cutaneous melanoma. Patients assigned to dose escalation were diagnosed with hepatocellular carcinoma, melanoma, renal cell or head and neck cancer.

The investigators sampled blood at baseline, at cycle 4 day 1, and at cycle 7 day 1. The CDR3 is made up of 14 amino acids. Repertoires were generated with immunoSEQ multiplex PCR, while TCRdb's copy carries only in-frame clones and drops some. Of 10,000 to 15,000 clones in the sample, under 80% were seen once. This chain connects TRBV21-1 to TRBJ2-3; the DNA was not compared with TRBD1, the D call given in the table. TRBV21-1 is a pseudogene. The clonotype comes from an adult with an advanced solid tumor such as melanoma, head and neck, liver or kidney cancer. The sequences come from CD4+ or CD8+ T cells sorted from blood, collected in a trial of the OX40 agonist ivuxolimab. The CDR3 loop is CASSKAGQGDTQYF. DNA of the CDR3: TGTGCCAGCAGCAAAGCGGGACAGGGAGATACGCAGTATTTT.